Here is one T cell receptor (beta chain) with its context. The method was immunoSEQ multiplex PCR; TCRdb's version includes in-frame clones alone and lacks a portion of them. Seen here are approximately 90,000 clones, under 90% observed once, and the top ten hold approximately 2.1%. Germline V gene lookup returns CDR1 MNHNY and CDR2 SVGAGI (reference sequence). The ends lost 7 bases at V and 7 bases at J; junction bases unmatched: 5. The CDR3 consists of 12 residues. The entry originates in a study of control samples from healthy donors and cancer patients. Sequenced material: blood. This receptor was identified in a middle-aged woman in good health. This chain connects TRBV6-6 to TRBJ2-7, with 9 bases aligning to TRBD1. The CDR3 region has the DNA TGTGCCAGCACTAAAGGACAGGGGGAGCAGTACTTC. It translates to CASTKGQGEQYF.